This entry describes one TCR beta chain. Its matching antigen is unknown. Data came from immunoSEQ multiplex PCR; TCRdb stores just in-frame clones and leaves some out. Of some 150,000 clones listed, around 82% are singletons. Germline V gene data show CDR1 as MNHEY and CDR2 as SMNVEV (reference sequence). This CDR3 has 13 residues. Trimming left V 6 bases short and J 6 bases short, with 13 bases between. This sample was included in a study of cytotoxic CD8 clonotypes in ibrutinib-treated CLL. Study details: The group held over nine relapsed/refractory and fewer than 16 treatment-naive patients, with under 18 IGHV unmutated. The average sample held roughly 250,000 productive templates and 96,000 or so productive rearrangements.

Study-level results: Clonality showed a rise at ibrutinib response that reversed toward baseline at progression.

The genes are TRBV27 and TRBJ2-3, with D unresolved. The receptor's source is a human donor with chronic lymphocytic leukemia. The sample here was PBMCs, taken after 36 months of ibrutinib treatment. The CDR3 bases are TGTGCCAGCAGCCCAAACTCTGGGGATACGCAGTATTTT. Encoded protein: CASSPNSGDTQYF.